This is a list of T cell receptor beta chains from one sample in a study of shared clonotypes between healthy human individuals. Measured with immunoSEQ multiplex PCR; TCRdb has only the in-frame clones, and not every one. The profile covers about 1 million clones, with 65% to 75% appearing a single time and around 1.5% taken by the ten largest. Sequencing was carried out using memory CD4+ T cells sorted from blood. The source of these receptors is a man between 18 and 35 years old in good health. CDR3s include the opening cysteine and the closing phenylalanine or tryptophan.

v_call	cdr3_aa
TRBV30	CAWSATGGQSGQYF
TRBV7-2	CASSETGGSGNTIYF
TRBV15	CATSTGGQETQYF
TRBV5-1	CASSLGQGAPYEQYF
TRBV29-1	CSVLSPVGTGRFQYF
TRBV5-4	CASSLDVGVQYF
TRBV5-8	CASSLNGAGGELFF
TRBV7-9	CASSSQGAGEKLFF
TRBV5-1	CASTSGGAGSQDTQYF
TRBV5-6	CASSHRRMNTEAFF
TRBV4-1	CASSQGRVGYGYTF
TRBV19	CASIQDKYSPLHF
TRBV5-5	CASSRGQGGDGYTF
TRBV2	CASMAATNTGELFF
TRBV6-5	CASSPLLGTSYEQYF
TRBV5-1	CASRQLAGALGGELFF
TRBV10-1	CASSESPGSTDTQYF
TRBV4-1	CASSQDFPTSGSPYEQYF
TRBV7-9	CASSLDRPLRNIQYF
TRBV10-2	CASSVGTALGNEQFF
TRBV7-8	CASAPGQRLSYEQYF
TRBV10-1	CASSSGTGGGEQYF
TRBV11-2	CASTLNALSSEQYF
TRBV11-2	CASSLDSSSTQYF
TRBV21-1	CASSTQEGGRDAIPLREPQHF
TRBV6-5	CASSYSRSSYNSPLHF
TRBV5-1	CASSLLAGEQQQYF
TRBV10-3	CAISEGTGTDTQYF
TRBV4-1	CASSQDQGPRGELFF
TRBV6-6	CASGLAAPSYEQYF
TRBV5-7	CASSWWVERNEQFF
TRBV21-1	CASSSKDRGPSGANVLTF
TRBV4-1	CASSQDLNTASNGYTF
TRBV6-6	CASSNPAGDYGYTF
TRBV13	CASSLRPRTQGPGMDYEQYF
TRBV7-9	CASSLYGGSTDTQYF
TRBV7-2	CASSKPRRGTLGEKLFF
TRBV19	CASSFTGELFF
TRBV18	CASSPGTGKGSYEQYF
TRBV5-4	CASSLDRSSEQYF
TRBV27	CASSLGVGGPHEQYF
TRBV7-2	CASSFSGGPQETQYF
TRBV9	CASSGSGVNNEQFF
TRBV7-2	CASSRGPGYQETQYF
TRBV19	CASSVKSGRVRSSEQFF
TRBV2	CASSDPNYGYTF
TRBV11-2	CASSSQGANSPLHF
TRBV5-1	CASSFVGDMVDTQYF
TRBV11-2	CASEPRGRQGGEQFF
TRBV5-1	CASSLGSGGYEQYF
TRBV5-1	CASSLEVGTGAHF
TRBV4-1	CASSQVTAASYEQYF
TRBV6-1	CASSVSGRDQPQHF
TRBV14	CASSQVGGGSPLHF
TRBV18	CASSPQAGAQGNQPQHF
TRBV25-1	CASSDLGTGRGETQYF
TRBV5-6	CASSRGGPAKYNEQFF
TRBV12-5	CASGLPDRGDTEAFF
TRBV7-9	CASLAGAHGGYTF